The clone carrying this T cell receptor beta chain was counted ten times or more. Its antigen is as yet unknown. Preparation of the bulk TCR libraries relied on previously described methods and listed TCR primers. TCRdb reprocessed the PCR reads via MiXCR and lists one record per CDR3 protein. The table shows more than 550,000 distinct CDR3 sequences, with less than 30% occurring only once. Germline values: CDR1 SGHAT, CDR2 FQNNGV. V was pared by 5 bases and J by 5 bases, with 13 bases between. The CDR3 spans 14 residues. The data belong to a study of molecular identifiers for immune sequencing clone quantification. Study context: Replicate RNA came from about 20,000 or 100,000 naive CD8 cells and was split five ways, and four parts were sequenced.

General observations from the study: Detectable among about a million naive cells, according to reports, was Jurkat TCR RNA spiked in from one cell.

Sequenced input: naive CD8+ T cells from blood, with Jurkat cell RNA spiked in. Subset denoted: FACS-sorted CD8+CD4-CCR7+CD45RA+ naive T cells. The receptor was derived from a human donor in good health. Some libraries in this study had Jurkat cell RNA spiked in. This chain links TRBV11-2 with TRBJ2-1; TRBD2 is a possible D gene (5 bases). CDR3 DNA: TGTGCCAGCAGCGCAGGACTGAGGGACAATGAGCAGTTCTTC. Translation gives CASSAGLRDNEQFF.